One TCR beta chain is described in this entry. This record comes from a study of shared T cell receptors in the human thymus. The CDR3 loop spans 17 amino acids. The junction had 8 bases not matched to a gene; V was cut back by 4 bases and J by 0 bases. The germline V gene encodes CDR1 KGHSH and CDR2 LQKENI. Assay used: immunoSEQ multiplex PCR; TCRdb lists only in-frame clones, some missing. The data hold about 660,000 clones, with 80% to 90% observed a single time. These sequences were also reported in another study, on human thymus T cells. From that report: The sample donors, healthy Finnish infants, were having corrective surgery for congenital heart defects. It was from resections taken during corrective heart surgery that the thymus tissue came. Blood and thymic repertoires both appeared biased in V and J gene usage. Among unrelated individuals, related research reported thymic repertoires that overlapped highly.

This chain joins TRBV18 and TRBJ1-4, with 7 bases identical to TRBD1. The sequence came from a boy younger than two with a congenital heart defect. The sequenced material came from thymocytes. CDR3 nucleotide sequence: TGTGCCAGCTCACACGGGACAGAGGTTGCAACTAATGAAAAACTGTTTTTT. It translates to CASSHGTEVATNEKLFF.